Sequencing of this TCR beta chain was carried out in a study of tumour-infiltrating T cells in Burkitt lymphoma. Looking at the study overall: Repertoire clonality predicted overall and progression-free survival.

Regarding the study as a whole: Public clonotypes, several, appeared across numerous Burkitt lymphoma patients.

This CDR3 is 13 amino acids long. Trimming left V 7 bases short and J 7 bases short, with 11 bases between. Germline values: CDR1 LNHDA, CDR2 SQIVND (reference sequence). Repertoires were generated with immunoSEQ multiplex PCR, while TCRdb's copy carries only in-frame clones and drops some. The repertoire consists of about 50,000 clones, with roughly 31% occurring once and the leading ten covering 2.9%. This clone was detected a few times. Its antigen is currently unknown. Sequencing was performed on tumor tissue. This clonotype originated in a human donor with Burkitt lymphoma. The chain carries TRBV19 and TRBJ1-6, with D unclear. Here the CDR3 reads CASKLRENSPLHF. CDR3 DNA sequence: TGTGCCAGTAAATTAAGGGAAAATTCACCCCTCCACTTT.